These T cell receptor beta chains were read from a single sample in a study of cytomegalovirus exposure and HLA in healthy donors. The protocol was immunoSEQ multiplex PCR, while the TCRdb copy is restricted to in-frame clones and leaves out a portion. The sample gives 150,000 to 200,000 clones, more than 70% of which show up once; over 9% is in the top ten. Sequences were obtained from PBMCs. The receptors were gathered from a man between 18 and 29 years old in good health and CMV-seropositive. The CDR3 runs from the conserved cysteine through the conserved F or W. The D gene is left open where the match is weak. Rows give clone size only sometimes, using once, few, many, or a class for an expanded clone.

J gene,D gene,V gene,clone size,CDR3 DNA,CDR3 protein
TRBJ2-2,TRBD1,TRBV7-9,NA,TGTGCCAGCTCAGGGACAGCCAACACCGGGGAGCTGTTTTTT,CASSGTANTGELFF
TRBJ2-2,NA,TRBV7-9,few,TGTTCCAGCAGACCTGACTTGGGGGAGCTGTTTTTT,CSSRPDLGELFF
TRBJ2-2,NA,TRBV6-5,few,TGTGCCAGCAGGACGACAGTTGGGGAGCTGTTTTTT,CASRTTVGELFF
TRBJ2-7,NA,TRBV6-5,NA,TGTGCCAGCAGTCGCGGTGGATCCTACGAGCAGTACTTC,CASSRGGSYEQYF
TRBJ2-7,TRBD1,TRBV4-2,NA,TGTGCCAGCAGCCGGGACAGGGGGTCCGGCGAGCAGTACTTC,CASSRDRGSGEQYF
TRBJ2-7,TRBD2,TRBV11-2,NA,TGTGCCAGCAGCTTATCGACTAGCGGGACCCAATCCTACGAGCAGTACTTC,CASSLSTSGTQSYEQYF
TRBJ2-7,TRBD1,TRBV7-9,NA,TGTGCCAGCAGCCCGAGGACAGGGGTTGGGCGCTACGAGCAGTACTTC,CASSPRTGVGRYEQYF
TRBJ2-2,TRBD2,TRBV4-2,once,TGTGCCAGCAGCCAAGAAACGGGAGGTTGCACCGGGGAGCTGTTTTTT,CASSQETGGCTGELFF
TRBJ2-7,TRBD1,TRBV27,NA,TGTGCCAGCAGTCCGACGACAGGGTTTTACGAGCAGTACTTC,CASSPTTGFYEQYF
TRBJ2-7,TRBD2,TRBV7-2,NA,TGTGCCAGCAGCTTATGGTCCAGCGGGAGTTACGAGCAGTACTTC,CASSLWSSGSYEQYF
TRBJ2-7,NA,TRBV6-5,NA,TGTGCCAGCAGTTACACCCTGGGGGGATCCTACGAGCAGTACTTC,CASSYTLGGSYEQYF
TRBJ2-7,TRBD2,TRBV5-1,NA,TGCGCCAGCAGCTTGGGAGGAGCGGGAGGAATCTACGAGCAGTACTTC,CASSLGGAGGIYEQYF
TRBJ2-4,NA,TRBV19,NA,TGTGCCAGTAGTCCTGCAGGGTCGACCAAAAACATTCAGTACTTC,CASSPAGSTKNIQYF
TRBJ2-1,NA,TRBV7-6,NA,TGTGCCAGCAGCTTAGAGGTAGCGGTTTACAATGAGCAGTTCTTC,CASSLEVAVYNEQFF
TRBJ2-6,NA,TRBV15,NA,TGTGCCACCAGCAGAGTCCTAAAGAGCTCTGGGGCCAACGTCCTGACTTTC,CATSRVLKSSGANVLTF
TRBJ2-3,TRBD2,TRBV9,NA,TGTGCCAGCAGCGTAGATCTAGCGGCCACAGATACGCAGTATTTT,CASSVDLAATDTQYF
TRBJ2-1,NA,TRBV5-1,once,TGCGCCAGCAGCATACTTTGGACTGGTTCGGATGAGCAGTTCTTC,CASSILWTGSDEQFF
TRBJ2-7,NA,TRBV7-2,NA,TGTGCCAGCAGCGACGATCCGGGAGCCGAGCAGTACTTC,CASSDDPGAEQYF
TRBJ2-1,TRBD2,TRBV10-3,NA,TGTGCCATCAGTGAGTCGTGGGGACTAGCGGGCCCGGGAATGGGTTACAATGAGCAGTTCTTC,CAISESWGLAGPGMGYNEQFF
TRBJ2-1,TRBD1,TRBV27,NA,TGTGCCAGCAGTGGGGGGGACAGGGCCTTAAGCAGAGAGCAGTTCTTC,CASSGGDRALSREQFF
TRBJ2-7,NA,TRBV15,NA,TGTGCCACCAGCAGAGATTTCGGGAGCTACGAGCAGTACTTC,CATSRDFGSYEQYF
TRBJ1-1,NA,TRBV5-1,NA,TGCGGAGTCCGGGATACTGAAGCTTTCTTT,CGVRDTEAFF
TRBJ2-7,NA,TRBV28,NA,TGTGCCAGCCAGGACACTTATTACGAGCAGTACTTC,CASQDTYYEQYF
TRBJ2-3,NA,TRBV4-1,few,TGCGCCAGCAGTCAAAGATGGGAGGATACGCAGTATTTT,CASSQRWEDTQYF
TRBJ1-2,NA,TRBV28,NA,TGTGCCAGCTCCCTCACTATGGATCGGTCCTATGGCTACACCTTC,CASSLTMDRSYGYTF
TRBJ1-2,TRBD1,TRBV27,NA,TGTGCCAGCAGTTTTGAGAGGGGGCTTAACTATGGCTACACCTTC,CASSFERGLNYGYTF
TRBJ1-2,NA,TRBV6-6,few,TGTGCCAGCACCCGGGGGGATAACTATGGCTACACCTTC,CASTRGDNYGYTF
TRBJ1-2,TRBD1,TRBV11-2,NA,TGTGCCAGCAGCACCTGGACCGGGACAGCAAACTATGGCTACACCTTC,CASSTWTGTANYGYTF
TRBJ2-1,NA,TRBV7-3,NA,TGTGCCAGCGGGGGAGACGGGGGTTACAATGAGCAGTTCTTC,CASGGDGGYNEQFF
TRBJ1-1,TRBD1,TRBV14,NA,TGTGCCAGCAGCCAGAGGACAGGGAAAAAAGCTTTCTTT,CASSQRTGKKAFF
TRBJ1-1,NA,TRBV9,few,TGTGCCAGCAGCCCAGGGTTGAACACTGAAGCTTTCTTT,CASSPGLNTEAFF
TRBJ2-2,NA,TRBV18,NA,TGTGCCAGCTCACCCCGGAACACCGGGGAGCTGTTTTTT,CASSPRNTGELFF
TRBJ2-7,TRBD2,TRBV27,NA,TGTGCCAGCAGTTTAGGACCTGGGACTAGCGGTTCGGAGCAGTACTTC,CASSLGPGTSGSEQYF
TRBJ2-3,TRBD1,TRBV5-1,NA,TGCGCCAGCAGCCACGGACAGGTCAGCACAGATACGCAGTATTTT,CASSHGQVSTDTQYF
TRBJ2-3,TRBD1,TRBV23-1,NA,TGCGCCAGCAGTCAATTGAATGGCAGGGGGACAGATACGCAGTATTTT,CASSQLNGRGTDTQYF
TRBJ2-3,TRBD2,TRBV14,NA,TGTGCCAGCAGCCAAGATTCATTGGCCGTAGCGGGAGGAAGTAAGACAGATACGCAGTATTTT,CASSQDSLAVAGGSKTDTQYF
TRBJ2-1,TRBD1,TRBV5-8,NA,TGTGCCACCGGGGACAGGGCCCGCAATGAGCAGTTCTTC,CATGDRARNEQFF
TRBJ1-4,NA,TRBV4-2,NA,TGTGCCAGCAGCCAAGAGCCCAAAGGGGGATATAATGAAAAACTGTTTTTT,CASSQEPKGGYNEKLFF
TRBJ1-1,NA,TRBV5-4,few,TGTGCCAGCAGCTTGGACTCAGCTGGACACATGAACACTGAAGCTTTCTTT,CASSLDSAGHMNTEAFF
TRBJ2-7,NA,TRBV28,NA,TGTGCCAGCAGTTTAGGCCTTTCCTACGAGCAGTACTTC,CASSLGLSYEQYF
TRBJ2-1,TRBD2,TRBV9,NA,TGTGCCAGCAGCCCCGGGGGACTAGCGGCACATGAGCAGTTCTTC,CASSPGGLAAHEQFF
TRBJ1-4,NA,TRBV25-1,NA,TGTGCCAGCAGTGCCACACAGGGACGTAATGAAAAACTGTTTTTT,CASSATQGRNEKLFF
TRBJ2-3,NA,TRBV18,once,TGTGCCAGCTCGCCGCATACTAGTGGAGATACGCAGTATTTT,CASSPHTSGDTQYF
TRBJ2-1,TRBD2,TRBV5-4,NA,TGTGCCAGCAGCCCCCCGGGACTAGCGGGAGGTTCCTACAATGAGCAGTTCTTC,CASSPPGLAGGSYNEQFF
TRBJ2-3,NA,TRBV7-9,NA,TGTTCCAGCAGCTTAGATACCTTGAGCCACACAGATACGCAGTATTTT,CSSSLDTLSHTDTQYF
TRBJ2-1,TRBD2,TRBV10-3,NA,TGTGCCATCAGCGAAGCCGCGGGACTAGCGGGAGGTCATGAGCAGTTCTTC,CAISEAAGLAGGHEQFF
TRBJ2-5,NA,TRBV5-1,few,TGCGCCAGCAGCTTGGCCGGGACACGGGAGACCCAGTACTTC,CASSLAGTRETQYF
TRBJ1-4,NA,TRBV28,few,TGTGCCAGCAGTTTGGGAGGTCGTCGTGAAAAACTGTTTTTT,CASSLGGRREKLFF
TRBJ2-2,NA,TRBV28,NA,TGTGCCAGCCGATCGGCCGGGGAGCTGTTTTTT,CASRSAGELFF